The 7 T cell receptor beta chains below all came from one sample that was sequenced in a study of cytomegalovirus exposure and HLA in healthy donors. The PCR ran on 60 Vbeta and 13 Jbeta primers. Measured with immunoSEQ multiplex PCR; TCRdb has only the in-frame clones, and not every one. The table records 150,000 to 200,000 clones, around 83% of them present only once. The sequenced material came from PBMCs. These receptors were obtained from a middle-aged man in good health and CMV-seropositive.

The CDR3 sequence is CASSVAGRAAGYTF. The CDR3 DNA is TGTGCCAGCAGCGTAGCGGGCAGGGCGGCTGGCTACACCTTC. The V gene is TRBV9, the J gene TRBJ1-2; a possible D gene is TRBD1 (5 bases). V lost 0 bases, J lost 7 bases, and 13 bases lay in between. The length of the CDR3 is 14 residues. Germline V gene data show CDR1 as SGDLS and CDR2 as YYNGEE.

The chain is built from TRBV10-2 and TRBJ2-7; D perhaps matches TRBD2 (6 bases). This CDR3 is built from 14 residues. V lost 2 bases and J lost 5, with 13 bases in between. Germline lookup yields CDR1 WSHSY and CDR2 SAAADI. The CDR3 loop is CASSEIMEGNEQYF. As DNA, the CDR3 is TGCGCCAGCAGTGAGATTATGGAGGGGAACGAGCAGTACTTC.

This chain connects TRBV2 to TRBJ2-1; 9 nucleotides agree with TRBD2. The V gene end was trimmed by 2 bases and the J gene end by 6 bases; junction bases not matched to a gene: 11. Germline values: CDR1 SNHLY, CDR2 FYNNEI. The CDR3 has 17 amino acids. This CDR3 reads CASSEIPAGGHFNEQFF. The CDR3, as DNA: TGTGCCAGCAGTGAAATACCAGCGGGAGGCCACTTCAATGAGCAGTTCTTC.

This rearrangement joins TRBV14 to TRBJ1-1; D gene ambiguous. The CDR3 length is 13 residues. Germline CDR1 SGHDN, CDR2 FVKESK. The ends were cut back, 4 bases at V and 1 base at J, with 7 bases in the middle. CDR3 sequence: CASSRWANTEAFF. The CDR3 coding sequence is TGTGCCAGCAGCCGTTGGGCGAACACTGAAGCTTTCTTT.

The chain uses TRBV5-5 and TRBJ1-2, with 8 bases identical to TRBD1. Trimming cost V 9 bases and J 7 bases; bases outside gene matches: 14. CDR1 SGHKS and CDR2 YYEKEE come from the germline V gene (reference sequence). The CDR3 is 14 residues long. Here the CDR3 DNA reads TGTGCCACCGGTGTTCAGGGGGCACGGGGTGGCTACACCTTC. Encoded protein: CATGVQGARGGYTF. Filled out from reference TRBV5-5 and TRBJ1-2, the complete variable domain reads DAGVTQSPTHLIKTRGQQVTLRCSPISGHKSVSWYQQVLGQGPQFIFQYYEKEERGRGNFPDRFSARQFPNYSSELNVNALLLGDSALYLCATGVQGARGGYTFGSGTRLTVV.

This clone was counted only a few times. The rearrangement links TRBV9 to TRBJ2-3, with D hard to call. The CDR3 is 12 amino acids. CDR1 is SGDLS, CDR2 YYNGEE, per germline. Trimming removed 3 bases from V and 2 bases from J, with 4 bases in between. The CDR3 protein is CASSANTDTQYF. CDR3 DNA sequence: TGTGCCAGCAGCGCCAACACAGATACGCAGTATTTT.

The chain carries TRBV19 and TRBJ1-1, with D perhaps TRBD1 (6 bases). The CDR3 contains 18 residues. The germline V gene encodes CDR1 LNHDA and CDR2 SQIVND (reference sequence). V was trimmed by 7 bases and J by 1 base, leaving 25 bases between them. The CDR3 DNA reads TGTGCCAGTAACCCACACGGGACAAGTTTTAATTGGAACACTGAAGCTTTCTTT. Its translation: CASNPHGTSFNWNTEAFF.